The entry below describes one T cell receptor (beta chain). Its antigen is not known. The entry originates in a study of T cell responses to AZD1222 COVID-19 vaccine. Study-level points and caveats: Repertoires were obtained solely post-peak T cell response. Recipients of two AZD1222 doses showed rising Spike-specific TCR breadth and depth. CD4 TCRs covered the whole spike, strongest at regions 160-218 and 743-854.

Assay used: immunoSEQ multiplex PCR; TCRdb lists only in-frame clones, some missing. The repertoire has roughly 120,000 clones, over 75% of them found once; the top ten carry over 15%. Trimming took 4 bases from V and 3 from J, leaving 9 bases between them. Germline CDR1 SGHDN, CDR2 FVKESK. There are 14 residues in the CDR3. The receptor was derived from an adult in good health. V and J are TRBV14 and TRBJ2-2; D remains ambiguous. Here the sequenced sample was peripheral blood, taken on day 0 of AZD1222 vaccination. This chain's CDR3 is CASSLGRYTGELFF. CDR3 DNA: TGTGCCAGCAGCCTCGGACGGTACACCGGGGAGCTGTTTTTT.